Shown below are 3 T cell receptor beta chains from a single sample sequenced in a study of T cells in Graves' hyperthyroidism and ophthalmopathy. Amplified regions were TCR beta CDR3 sequences from RNA transcripts. TCR CDR3 underwent first-round RT-PCR with the HTBI primer set. From the multiplex PCR reads, TCRdb called clonotypes with MiXCR, one entry per CDR3 protein. The sample shows some 360,000 distinct CDR3 sequences, about 15% of them seen only once. Specimen: blood. The receptors shown here come from a woman aged 55-70 years with Graves' hyperthyroidism.

This clonotype was counted at least ten times. The gene calls are TRBV18 and TRBJ1-2, with 9 bases aligning to TRBD1. The V gene end was trimmed by 3 bases and the J gene end by 6 bases; junction bases not matched to a gene: 5. This CDR3 is 14 amino acids long. Germline V lookup: CDR1 KGHSH, CDR2 LQKENI. The CDR3 sequence: CASSPGQGQDGYTF. CDR3 DNA: TGTGCCAGCTCACCGGGACAGGGACAGGATGGCTACACCTTC.

This clonotype came up many times. The chain has TRBV3-1 and TRBJ2-3; 8 bases are a match to TRBD2. The V gene's germline CDR1 is LGHDT and CDR2 YNNKEL (reference sequence). This CDR3 has 16 residues. V was clipped by 3 bases and J by 0 bases; unmatched bases: 5. The CDR3 coding sequence is TGTGCCAGCAGCCAGCAAGCGGGAGTGAGCACAGATACGCAGTATTTT. It specifies CASSQQAGVSTDTQYF.

This clonotype appeared many times. The V gene is TRBV30, the J gene TRBJ2-2; D is perhaps TRBD2 (6 bases). The V gene's germline CDR1 is GTSNPN and CDR2 SVGIG (reference sequence). This CDR3 has 14 residues. Trimming removed 1 base at V and 7 bases at J, with 13 bases between. CDR3 sequence (DNA): TGTGCCTGGAGTGGACTACGCGGGAACGGGGAGCTGTTTTTT. As protein: CAWSGLRGNGELFF.